A selection of T cell receptor beta chains follows, all from one sample in a study of human T cells and chemical hapten exposure. In TCRdb, the RACE reads were re-called with MiXCR into one record per CDR3 protein. The sample carries 35,000 or so distinct CDR3 sequences, under 13% recorded once. The starting material was whole blood, obtained in connection with sensitization to the hapten diphenylcyclopropenone (DPC). These receptor sequences come from a man aged 45-60 years with alopecia areata. Some clones in this sample may be carry-over from other donors' samples. The conserved cysteine and the conserved F or W are not part of the CDR3 here.

V gene	J gene	CDR3 protein
TRBV7-3	TRBJ2-3	ASSSSGRDTQY
TRBV28	TRBJ2-7	ASTSMGYEQY
TRBV28	TRBJ2-7	ASSTGLEQY
TRBV3-1	TRBJ2-2	ASSPTGLGGTGELF
TRBV28	TRBJ1-5	AVLRDRGNNQPQH
TRBV7-2	TRBJ1-2	ASRPAAGGAYGYT
TRBV7-2	TRBJ2-2	ASSLVAGDRTGELF
TRBV12-3/TRBV12-4	TRBJ2-1	ASSRGRPGLAGGEF
TRBV6-5	TRBJ2-3	ASRSPGQGTDTQY
TRBV25-1	TRBJ2-1	ASRDGTDNEQF
TRBV18	TRBJ2-3	ASSPPSGTGIDTQY
TRBV5-1	TRBJ2-2	ASRGGGSSRGTGELF
TRBV28	TRBJ1-3	ASELGSSGNTIY
TRBV6-2/TRBV6-3	TRBJ1-5	ASSYPQGGQPQH
TRBV12-3/TRBV12-4	TRBJ2-2	ASTPGGEDGELF
TRBV6-6	TRBJ2-3	ASTFSGSGTDTQY
TRBV5-4	TRBJ1-4	ASSLSSDSRNEKLF
TRBV4-2	TRBJ2-7	ASSHDGLSEQY
TRBV30	TRBJ2-1	AWSSLSEQF
TRBV29-1	TRBJ2-7	SAGTGSYEQY
TRBV2	TRBJ1-2	ASSEGVDGYT
TRBV4-1	TRBJ1-2	ASSQDRTANYGYT
TRBV12-3/TRBV12-4	TRBJ2-1	ASSLGTSGTDEQF
TRBV6-1	TRBJ1-2	ASSPSGQINYGYT
TRBV4-2	TRBJ2-1	ASSQEAGGGSWYEQF
TRBV20-1	TRBJ1-5	SARTAPGRFNQPQH
TRBV6-2/TRBV6-3	TRBJ2-3	ASSSTGGIGADTQY
TRBV10-3	TRBJ2-3	AISEGARGTDTQY
TRBV4-3	TRBJ2-2	ASSQDQGSTGELF
TRBV20-1	TRBJ2-1	SAKTLPSYNEQF
TRBV6-5	TRBJ1-1	ASRDTGGATEAF
TRBV29-1	TRBJ1-4	SPTGGGEKLF
TRBV30	TRBJ2-3	AWRDSGSSIDTQY
TRBV4-2	TRBJ2-3	ASSQGGQGTDTQY
TRBV2	TRBJ2-1	ASSEVRYNEQF
TRBV6-2/TRBV6-3	TRBJ2-1	ASTPGLAAYNEQF
TRBV21-1	TRBJ2-1	ASSSSPGQGYNEQF
TRBV12-3/TRBV12-4	TRBJ2-5	ASSFDIQETQY
TRBV29-1	TRBJ1-5	SVGQGGNQPQH
TRBV7-3	TRBJ2-3	ASSTGADTQY
TRBV14	TRBJ1-2	ASSQRTSTYYGYT
TRBV6-2/TRBV6-3	TRBJ2-7	ASSHRRNGYEQY